A single sample is the source of the 32 T cell receptor beta chains below, sequenced in a study of T cell responses to AZD1222 COVID-19 vaccine. TCRdb's table, derived via immunoSEQ multiplex PCR, lists solely in-frame clones and lacks some. Of about 140,000 clones listed, around 90% are singletons. The sequences come from peripheral blood, collected on day 0 of AZD1222 vaccination. Every receptor here comes from an adult in good health.

Note on this clone: A junction end diverges from the germline sequence, so it may reflect a read error. CDR3 loop: CASSLMGGVVYEQYF. The CDR3 bases are TGTGCCAGTAGCTTGATGGGGGGCGTCGTGTACGAGCAGTACTTC. This chain joins TRBV5-4 and TRBJ2-7; D assignment may be TRBD1 or TRBD2 (6 bases each). This CDR3 has 15 residues. The V gene's germline CDR1 is SGHNT and CDR2 YYREEE (reference sequence).

This chain links TRBV19 with TRBJ2-5; D remains unclear. The CDR3 covers 15 residues. The V end was cut by 6 bases, the J end by 2 bases, with 16 bases between. CDR1 LNHDA and CDR2 SQIVND come from the germline V gene (reference sequence). In DNA form, the CDR3 reads TGTGCCAGTAGATCTGGGGTCAGAGTTCAAGAGACCCAGTACTTC. This gives the protein CASRSGVRVQETQYF. Combining the CDR3 with reference TRBV19 and TRBJ2-5 gives the whole variable domain DGGITQSPKYLFRKEGQNVTLSCEQNLNHDAMYWYRQDPGQGLRLIYYSQIVNDFQKGDIAEGYSVSREKKESFPLTVTSAQKNPTAFYLCASRSGVRVQETQYFGPGTRLLVL.

This sequence joins TRBV28 and TRBJ2-2; the D is unclear. Per the germline V gene, CDR1 is MDHEN and CDR2 is SYDVKM. The CDR3 is 14 amino acids. Trimming pared 4 bases from V and 6 bases from J, leaving 12 bases between. This CDR3 reads CASSSPTLPGELFF. Written as DNA, the CDR3 is TGTGCCAGCAGTTCCCCGACTCTGCCCGGGGAGCTGTTTTTT.

The rearrangement joins TRBV7-9 to TRBJ1-1, with 11 nucleotides matching TRBD1. The V segment lost 4 bases and the J segment 7 bases; nucleotides outside the gene matches: 8. This CDR3 has 15 amino acids. CDR1 and CDR2 from the germline V gene are SEHNR and FQNEAQ (reference sequence). CDR3 loop: CASSSDRGRLGEAFF. The CDR3 DNA reads TGTGCCAGCAGCTCGGACAGGGGGCGGCTGGGTGAAGCTTTCTTT.

V is TRBV27 and J is TRBJ2-3, with D uncertain. This CDR3 is 15 amino acids long. The germline CDR1 and CDR2 sequences are MNHEY and SMNVEV (reference sequence). The V end lost 7 bases, the J end lost 2 bases, and 16 bases lay between the germline ends. For the CDR3, the DNA is TGTGCCAGCAAACCGGCCAGTTTCTACACAGATACGCAGTATTTT. It encodes CASKPASFYTDTQYF.

The V and J genes are TRBV7-6 and TRBJ2-7; 12 bases map to TRBD2. The length of the CDR3 is 16 residues. The germline gives CDR1 SGHVS, CDR2 FNYEAQ. With 3 bases clipped from V and 4 bases from J, the junction kept 7 bases outside the gene matches. CDR3 nucleotides: TGTGCCAGCAGCTTTAGAGCCGGGACTAGCGGGTACGAGCAGTACTTC. Protein sequence: CASSFRAGTSGYEQYF.

The chain uses TRBV15 and TRBJ1-2; D remains unclear. V lost 1 base and J 3 bases, leaving 15 bases between the germline ends. This CDR3 spans 16 amino acids. Germline CDR1 reads LNHNV; CDR2 reads YYDKDF (reference sequence). CDR3 residues: CATSRVLTAVDYGYTF. The CDR3 DNA is TGTGCCACCAGCAGAGTCCTAACCGCGGTAGACTATGGCTACACCTTC. Together with reference TRBV15 and TRBJ1-2, the CDR3 gives the full variable domain: DAMVIQNPRYQVTQFGKPVTLSCSQTLNHNVMYWYQQKSSQAPKLLFHYYDKDFNNEADTPDNFQSRRPNTSFCFLDIRSPGLGDTAMYLCATSRVLTAVDYGYTFGSGTRLTVV.

In this sample, this clone turned up a few times. The V and J genes are TRBV21-1 and TRBJ2-7; the tabulated D call, TRBD2, remains unverified against the DNA. TRBV21-1 is labeled a pseudogene. CDR3 size: 16 residues. This CDR3 reads CASSKAGGRHSYEQYF. CDR3 nucleotide sequence: TGTGCCAGCAGCAAAGCGGGAGGCAGACACTCCTACGAGCAGTACTTC.

The chain is built from TRBV11-2 and TRBJ2-1; possibly TRBD2 for D (5 bases). Germline CDR1 SGHAT, CDR2 FQNNGV. Trimming left V 5 bases short and J 6 bases short, with 17 bases between. The CDR3 is 15 amino acids. CDR3 coding DNA: TGTGCCAGCAGCCCCCCGGGAAGTTATCCCAATGAGCAGTTCTTC. Protein product: CASSPPGSYPNEQFF.

This chain links TRBV9 with TRBJ2-2; 7 positions agree with TRBD2. V lost 0 bases and J lost 8; bases outside the gene matches: 7. The CDR3 covers 15 residues. Germline lookup yields CDR1 SGDLS and CDR2 YYNGEE. For the CDR3, the DNA is TGTGCCAGCAGCGTAGGGGCCCTCGGGAGGGGGGAGCTGTTTTTT. Protein product: CASSVGALGRGELFF. Combining the CDR3 with reference TRBV9 and TRBJ2-2 gives the whole variable domain DSGVTQTPKHLITATGQRVTLRCSPRSGDLSVYWYQQSLDQGLQFLIQYYNGEERAKGNILERFSAQQFPDLHSELNLSSLELGDSALYFCASSVGALGRGELFFGEGSRLTVL.

The chain links TRBV5-4 to TRBJ2-1, with TRBD2 identical over 14 bases. Unmatched junction bases numbered 4, after V lost 3 bases and J lost 5 bases. This CDR3 comprises 16 residues. The germline V gene has CDR1 SGHNT and CDR2 YYREEE (reference sequence). The CDR3 nucleotides read TGTGCCAGCAGCTATGAGGGACTAGCGGGAGACAATGAGCAGTTCTTC. This translates into CASSYEGLAGDNEQFF.

V and J are TRBV7-2 and TRBJ1-2, with no clear D. There are 13 residues in the CDR3. CDR1 is SGHTA and CDR2 is FQGNSA in the germline V gene. Trimming took 5 bases from V and 2 from J, leaving 9 bases between them. The CDR3 here is CASSPLINYGYTF. DNA of the CDR3: TGTGCCAGCAGCCCCTTGATAAACTATGGCTACACCTTC.

The chain links TRBV5-8 to TRBJ1-4; D ambiguous. V shed 0 bases and J shed 2 bases, with 8 bases lying between them. Germline CDR1 reads SGHTS; CDR2 reads YDEGEE. CDR3 length: 15 residues. CDR3 DNA sequence: TGTGCCAGCAGCTTGGTGACAACGACTAATGAAAAACTGTTTTTT. Translation gives CASSLVTTTNEKLFF.

This clone was recorded a few times. The rearrangement joins TRBV12-3 or TRBV12-4 to TRBJ2-1; D remains unclear. This CDR3 comprises 13 residues. The V gene lost 7 bases and the J gene lost 5 bases, with 12 bases spanning the gap. In DNA, the CDR3 is TGTGCCAGCACCCTATACAGAAACAATGAGCAGTTCTTC. Translation gives CASTLYRNNEQFF.

To note about this clone: Being one base from a much bigger clone, this may be a read error. V usage is TRBV5-8 and J usage is TRBJ2-1; 12 bases are a match to TRBD2. V lost 3 bases, J lost 4 bases, and 2 bases stayed unmatched. The germline gives CDR1 SGHTS, CDR2 YDEGEE. CDR3 length: 15 residues. CDR3 loop: CASSSGTSGYNEQFF. Here the CDR3 DNA reads TGTGCCAGCAGCTCCGGGACTAGCGGGTACAATGAGCAGTTCTTC. The entire variable domain, with the rest obtained from reference TRBV5-8 and TRBJ2-1, is as follows: EAGVTQSPTHLIKTRGQQATLRCSPISGHTSVYWYQQALGLGLQFLLWYDEGEERNRGNFPPRFSGRQFPNYSSELNVNALELEDSALYLCASSSGTSGYNEQFFGPGTRLTVL.

The V and J genes are TRBV28 and TRBJ1-6; D call uncertain. The germline V gene has CDR1 MDHEN and CDR2 SYDVKM. The CDR3 has 16 amino acids. Trimming removed 2 bases from V and 0 bases from J, with 8 bases in between. The CDR3 loop reads CASSLIQSSYNSPLHF. CDR3 DNA sequence: TGTGCCAGCAGTTTAATTCAGAGCTCCTATAATTCACCCCTCCACTTT.

J is TRBJ1-1 and V is TRBV7-3, with 8 bases lining up with TRBD1. The CDR3 consists of 14 residues. Germline CDR1 is SGHTA and CDR2 is FQGTGA. J lost 0 bases, V lost 3 bases, and 0 bases had no gene match. This CDR3 reads CASSLTGVNTEAFF. Written as DNA, the CDR3 is TGTGCCAGCAGCTTGACAGGGGTGAACACTGAAGCTTTCTTT.

The CDR3 coding sequence is TGTGCCAGCAGCCCCGGGCTAGCGGGAGTCTCTACGCAGTATTTT. Amino acid sequence: CASSPGLAGVSTQYF. This sequence joins TRBV14 and TRBJ2-3; 10 bases match TRBD2. Germline CDR1 is SGHDN and CDR2 is FVKESK. The CDR3 extends over 15 amino acids. V gave up 4 bases and J gave up 8 bases; unmatched junction bases: 9.

This clone was seen a single time. This chain uses TRBV18 with TRBJ2-1, with 13 bases aligning to TRBD2. The CDR3 has 15 residues. V was pared by 3 bases and J by 9 bases, with 5 bases of the junction left unmatched. Germline CDR1 is KGHSH and CDR2 is LQKENI. This chain's CDR3 is CASSPQGTSGTEQFF. DNA for the CDR3: TGTGCCAGCTCACCGCAAGGGACTAGCGGGACTGAGCAGTTCTTC. Full variable domain (missing parts from reference TRBV18 and TRBJ2-1): NAGVMQNPRHLVRRRGQEARLRCSPMKGHSHVYWYRQLPEEGLKFMVYLQKENIIDESGMPKERFSAEFPKEGPSILRIQQVVRGDSAAYFCASSPQGTSGTEQFFGPGTRLTVL.

The chain uses TRBV6-5 and TRBJ2-4; TRBD2 agrees at 7 bases. Germline V CDR1 and CDR2: MNHEY, SVGAGI. CDR3 size: 16 residues. With 0 bases clipped from V and 4 bases from J, the junction kept 6 bases outside the gene matches. CDR3 protein: CASSYSIWEGKNIQYF. CDR3 in DNA: TGTGCCAGCAGTTACTCGATTTGGGAGGGAAAAAACATTCAGTACTTC.

The chain employs TRBV5-1 and TRBJ1-2, with 7 bases aligning to TRBD1. The CDR3 runs to 13 residues. Trimming cost V 4 bases and J 10 bases; bases outside gene matches: 10. Per germline, CDR1 SGHRS and CDR2 YFSETQ. CDR3 protein: CASSPTWTGNYTF. In DNA, the CDR3 is TGCGCCAGCAGCCCTACTTGGACAGGCAACTACACCTTC.

This clone was recorded a few times. The J gene is TRBJ2-7, the V gene TRBV19, with TRBD1 matching over 7 bases. The CDR3 totals 14 residues. V shed 4 bases, J shed 2 bases, and the junction held 5 bases outside the gene matches. CDR1 is LNHDA, CDR2 SQIVND, per germline (reference sequence). The DNA for the CDR3 is TGTGCCAGTAGTAGCCCGACAGGGCCCTACGAGCAGTACTTC. This translates into CASSSPTGPYEQYF.

The V gene is TRBV7-9, the J gene TRBJ2-4; D perhaps matches TRBD2 (6 bases). V was cut by 10 bases and J by 5 bases, with 21 bases left in between. Germline V gene lookup returns CDR1 SEHNR and CDR2 FQNEAQ (reference sequence). The CDR3 is made up of 15 amino acids. DNA for the CDR3: TGTGCCACCGCAGGAGGCGGGACTCGGCAAAACATTCAGTACTTC. Its translation is CATAGGGTRQNIQYF.

The CDR3 loop reads CASKDGGSSTDTQYF. CDR3 sequence (DNA): TGCGCCAGCAAGGACGGCGGTTCTAGCACAGATACGCAGTATTTT. The chain carries TRBV5-1 and TRBJ2-3, with D uncertain. This CDR3 contains 15 residues. Between the trimmed V and J ends, which lost 6 bases and 0 bases, there was a span of 14 bases. The V gene's germline CDR1 is SGHRS and CDR2 YFSETQ.

A few counts support this clone. This chain joins TRBV28 and TRBJ2-1, with D maybe TRBD1 (5 bases). CDR3 length equals 12 residues. V lost 6 bases to trimming and J lost 9 bases, with 12 bases between them. CDR1 and CDR2 from the germline V gene are MDHEN and SYDVKM. CDR3 bases: TGTGCCAGCAGACAACAGGCTAGTGAGCAGTTCTTC. It translates to CASRQQASEQFF.

The V and J genes are TRBV6-2 or TRBV6-3 and TRBJ2-7; possibly TRBD2 for D (6 bases). V was cut by 6 bases and J by 2 bases, with 17 bases left in between. The CDR3 contains 15 residues. Germline V CDR1 and CDR2: MNHEY, SVGEGT. CDR3 sequence (DNA): TGTGCCAGCAGCGACCTGGGGGGTAGTACCTACGAGCAGTACTTC. Protein product: CASSDLGGSTYEQYF.

V gene TRBV5-1 combines with J gene TRBJ2-1; TRBD1 matches 9 bases. This CDR3 contains 15 residues. Germline V gives CDR1 SGHRS, CDR2 YFSETQ. Germline trimming cut 5 bases from V and 8 bases from J; bases unmatched to any gene: 11. This chain's CDR3 is CASRPDRGHFDEQFF. DNA of the CDR3: TGCGCCAGCAGACCGGACAGGGGCCATTTCGATGAGCAGTTCTTC.

The DNA for the CDR3 is TGTGCCAGCGCCACGGGAGCCGGCTGGGGCTACACCTTC. It codes for CASATGAGWGYTF. The chain recombines TRBV12-3 or TRBV12-4 with TRBJ1-2; D gene ambiguous. V was shortened by 8 bases and J by 8 bases, with 18 bases between the two germline ends. The CDR3 has 13 amino acids.

This chain uses TRBV5-1 with TRBJ1-2; 10 bases are a match to TRBD1. CDR1 is SGHRS and CDR2 is YFSETQ in the germline V gene. There are 16 residues in the CDR3. The trim removed 2 bases at V and 2 bases at J, leaving 6 bases unmatched. The CDR3 is CASSFTPGQGNYGYTF. Here the CDR3 DNA reads TGCGCCAGCAGCTTTACTCCGGGACAGGGGAACTATGGCTACACCTTC.

V gene TRBV14 combines with J gene TRBJ1-1; 7 bases agree with TRBD1. Unmatched junction bases numbered 10, after V lost 4 bases and J lost 2 bases. This CDR3 is 16 amino acids long. The germline V gene has CDR1 SGHDN and CDR2 FVKESK. CDR3 nucleotides: TGTGCCAGCAGCCTTTCGGACAGGCGATCAAACACTGAAGCTTTCTTT. Translated, it gives CASSLSDRRSNTEAFF.

The chain couples TRBV4-2 to TRBJ2-1; 9 nucleotides agree with TRBD2. This CDR3 is built from 16 residues. The germline V gene has CDR1 LGHNA and CDR2 YNFKEQ. V was clipped by 1 base and J by 5 bases; unmatched bases: 6. The CDR3 nucleotides are TGTGCCAGCAGCCAAGTTTCTAGCGGGACCCACAATGAGCAGTTCTTC. It is translated as CASSQVSSGTHNEQFF.

The rearrangement uses TRBV29-1 and TRBJ2-5, with D possibly being TRBD2 (6 bases). The CDR3 sequence is 12 residues long. CDR1 SQVTM and CDR2 ANQGSEA come from the germline V gene. V lost 5 bases to trimming and J lost 5 bases, with 12 bases between them. In DNA, the CDR3 is TGCAGCGTTACGGGGGTTGGGGAGACCCAGTACTTC. Its protein is CSVTGVGETQYF.